A selection of T cell receptor beta chains follows, all from one sample in a study of T cells in Graves' hyperthyroidism and ophthalmopathy. A single record per CDR3 protein comes from TCRdb applying MiXCR to the multiplex PCR reads. The table shows more than 650,000 distinct CDR3 sequences, with approximately 15% occurring only once. Source material: blood. All receptors derive from a woman aged 18-30 years with Graves' hyperthyroidism. Both conserved end residues are part of each CDR3. The D gene is left open where the match is weak. Size tells how often a clone was seen (once, few, many) or the class of an expanded clone, and some rows leave it out.

d_gene,v_gene,abundance,j_gene,CDR3aa,CDR3nt
NA,TRBV7-9,few,TRBJ2-6,CASSLGPRNSGANVLTF,TGTGCCAGCAGCTTAGGCCCGAGGAACTCTGGGGCCAACGTCCTGACTTTC
NA,TRBV27,NA,TRBJ2-7,CASSLGRWGYEQYF,TGTGCCAGCAGTTTAGGGCGGTGGGGCTACGAGCAGTACTTC
NA,TRBV6-2/TRBV6-3,many,TRBJ2-1,CASSYSVQVAVNNEQFF,TGTGCCAGCAGTTACTCGGTCCAGGTAGCGGTTAACAATGAGCAGTTCTTC
NA,TRBV12-3/TRBV12-4,few,TRBJ1-2,CASSFRAGGYTF,TGTGCCAGCAGTTTCAGGGCTGGCGGCTACACCTTC
NA,TRBV20-1,many,TRBJ2-7,CSAPMRGVSYEQYF,TGCAGTGCCCCGATGAGGGGAGTCTCCTACGAGCAGTACTTC
TRBD1,TRBV2,few,TRBJ2-7,CASSGDRAPHEQYF,TGTGCCAGCAGTGGGGACAGGGCGCCTCACGAGCAGTACTTC
NA,TRBV5-1,many,TRBJ2-7,CASSLEAKEGWQYF,TGCGCCAGCAGCTTGGAGGCGAAGGAGGGATGGCAGTACTTC
NA,TRBV6-1,NA,TRBJ2-1,CASTIQANEQFF,TGTGCCAGCACTATACAGGCCAATGAGCAGTTCTTC
TRBD1,TRBV7-2,many,TRBJ2-7,CASSLWDRVYEQYF,TGTGCCAGCAGCCTATGGGACAGGGTCTACGAGCAGTACTTC
TRBD2,TRBV24-1,NA,TRBJ2-1,CATSDLTSGTLGNEQFF,TGTGCCACCAGTGACCTGACTAGCGGGACCTTGGGCAATGAGCAGTTCTTC
TRBD2,TRBV12-3/TRBV12-4,many,TRBJ2-1,CASSHGLAGAYEQFF,TGTGCCAGCAGTCACGGACTAGCGGGAGCCTATGAGCAGTTCTTC
TRBD1,TRBV3-1,many,TRBJ2-7,CASSWTGKNEQYF,TGTGCCAGCAGCTGGACAGGGAAGAACGAGCAGTACTTC
NA,TRBV12-3/TRBV12-4,many,TRBJ2-7,CASSPAQGSYEQYF,TGTGCCAGCAGTCCGGCGCAGGGTTCCTACGAGCAGTACTTC
NA,TRBV12-3/TRBV12-4,many,TRBJ1-1,CASSRTGQNTEAFF,TGTGCCAGCAGCCGAACGGGACAGAACACTGAAGCTTTCTTT
NA,TRBV7-9,NA,TRBJ2-7,CASSPDRPPYEQYF,TGTGCCAGCAGCCCGGACAGACCACCCTACGAGCAGTACTTC
NA,TRBV14,NA,TRBJ1-1,CASSQGINSEAFF,TGTGCCAGCAGCCAAGGGATAAACAGTGAAGCTTTCTTT
TRBD2,TRBV4-3,many,TRBJ2-5,CASSQDVASGSEETQYF,TGCGCCAGCAGCCAAGATGTCGCTAGCGGGAGCGAAGAGACCCAGTACTTC
NA,TRBV12-3/TRBV12-4,many,TRBJ1-3,CASSLGFTAGNTIYF,TGTGCCAGCAGTTTAGGGTTTACGGCCGGGAACACCATATATTTT
NA,TRBV6-6,few,TRBJ2-7,CASSYSIGGGTYEQYF,TGTGCCAGCAGTTACTCGATTGGTGGGGGGACCTACGAGCAGTACTTC
NA,TRBV20-1,many,TRBJ2-1,CSARERGSVEQFF,TGCAGTGCTAGAGAACGGGGGTCCGTTGAGCAGTTCTTC
NA,TRBV5-1,NA,TRBJ2-1,CASSFASLVPRRGLYNEQFF,TGCGCCAGCAGCTTTGCCTCACTAGTTCCGCGCAGGGGACTATACAATGAGCAGTTCTTC
NA,TRBV27,NA,TRBJ2-7,CASSLVCRARVCLYEQYF,TGTGCCAGCAGTTTGGTTTGTAGGGCCAGGGTTTGTTTGTACGAGCAGTACTTC
TRBD1,TRBV30,NA,TRBJ2-7,CALTGEFYEQYF,TGTGCCTTGACAGGGGAATTCTACGAGCAGTACTTC
TRBD1,TRBV20-1,NA,TRBJ1-1,CSARDLAAWDRTAFF,TGCAGTGCTAGAGATCTCGCGGCGTGGGACAGAACAGCTTTCTTT
NA,TRBV6-1,few,TRBJ1-3,CASSLSQASSGNTIYF,TGTGCCAGCAGTTTATCACAGGCGAGCTCTGGAAACACCATATATTTT
NA,TRBV7-3,many,TRBJ2-2,CASRQSRMNTGELFF,TGTGCCAGCAGACAATCCCGAATGAACACCGGGGAGCTGTTTTTT
TRBD2,TRBV6-1,many,TRBJ2-7,CASSSRLAGAHEQYF,TGTGCCAGCAGTTCACGACTAGCGGGAGCGCACGAGCAGTACTTC
TRBD2,TRBV4-3,few,TRBJ2-5,CASSQVTSGAETQYF,TGCGCCAGCAGCCAAGTAACTAGCGGGGCAGAGACCCAGTACTTC
NA,TRBV29-1,NA,TRBJ2-1,CSVGASSYNEQFF,TGCAGCGTTGGGGCGAGCTCCTACAATGAGCAGTTCTTC
TRBD2,TRBV2,many,TRBJ2-3,CASWTSGRQSTDTQYF,TGTGCCAGTTGGACTAGCGGGAGGCAATCCACAGATACGCAGTATTTT
TRBD1,TRBV19,many,TRBJ1-1,CASSRGQGSTEAFF,TGTGCCAGTAGTCGTGGACAGGGGAGCACTGAAGCTTTCTTT
NA,TRBV6-1,few,TRBJ2-7,CASTQGPVYEQYF,TGTGCCAGCACTCAGGGGCCGGTCTACGAGCAGTACTTC
TRBD2,TRBV20-1,NA,TRBJ2-5,CSARDYLREEVETQYF,TGCAGTGCTAGAGATTATTTGCGGGAGGAGGTGGAGACCCAGTACTTC
NA,TRBV2,many,TRBJ1-5,CASSDMGSNQPQHF,TGTGCCAGCAGTGATATGGGGAGCAATCAGCCCCAGCATTTT
TRBD1,TRBV4-2,NA,TRBJ1-5,CASSQGDRVNNQPQHF,TGTGCCAGCAGCCAAGGGGACAGGGTAAACAATCAGCCCCAGCATTTT
NA,TRBV6-1,few,TRBJ1-3,CASSSGSSGNTIYF,TGTGCCAGCAGCAGCGGGTCCTCTGGAAACACCATATATTTT
NA,TRBV11-2,NA,TRBJ1-2,CASSFSTAPNYGYTF,TGTGCCAGCAGCTTTTCCACAGCTCCTAACTATGGCTACACCTTC
NA,TRBV4-1,NA,TRBJ1-1,CASSRGGQYTEAFF,TGCGCCAGCAGCCGCGGGGGGCAGTACACTGAAGCTTTCTTT
NA,TRBV29-1,once,TRBJ1-2,CSVNNYGYTF,TGCAGCGTTAACAACTATGGCTACACCTTC
NA,TRBV7-9,many,TRBJ2-1,CASSSGPARSDNEQFF,TGTGCCAGCAGCTCGGGCCCTGCGAGGAGCGACAATGAGCAGTTCTTC